This T cell receptor (beta chain) was obtained from a study of identical twins. Broader study findings: Memory repertoires showed no such pattern, whereas abundant cord blood beta clonotypes carried fewer insertions.

TCRdb reprocessed the 5' RACE reads via MiXCR and lists one record per CDR3 protein. The sample carries some 760,000 distinct CDR3 sequences, around a sixth recorded once. This clonotype was seen a handful of times. No antigen is known for it. This sample was also put to use in a study of T cells expressing NK-cell markers. This second study says: Among a handful of donors, these clonotypes also ranked first in the CD3+CD56-NKG2C+ fraction. Clones of NKG2C+ T cells that had expanded were of unclear HCMV specificity.

The source material was PBMCs. This receptor was taken from a young woman in good health.

In nucleotides, the CDR3 is TGCGCCAGCAGCCTGGAAAAACACTCCTACAATGAGCAGTTCTTC. As protein: CASSLEKHSYNEQFF. The gene calls are TRBV5-1 and TRBJ2-1, with D uncertain. CDR1 SGHRS and CDR2 YFSETQ come from the germline V gene. V was trimmed by 4 bases and J by 0 bases, leaving 11 bases between them. There are 15 residues in the CDR3.